The 18 T cell receptor beta chains presented below share a single source sample, sequenced in a study of blood T cell repertoires in COVID-19. Sequenced by immunoSEQ multiplex PCR; TCRdb stores in-frame clones only, minus some. The table shows more than 200,000 clones, with over 75% occurring only once. Sequencing used PBMCs or T cells enriched from blood (not recorded which). The receptors derive from a woman between 40 and 50 years old with acute COVID-19.

The chain's CDR3 is CASSLARGGEQYF. The CDR3 region has the DNA TGCGCCAGCAGCTTGGCCAGGGGTGGCGAGCAGTACTTC. The chain combines TRBV5-1 with TRBJ2-7; weak D call: TRBD1 (6 bases). Germline values: CDR1 SGHRS, CDR2 YFSETQ. This CDR3 is built from 13 residues. Trimming stripped 0 bases from V and 6 bases from J, with 10 bases between.

This chain's CDR3 is CSVEDPGTSPYEQYF. As DNA, the CDR3 is TGCAGCGTTGAAGATCCGGGGACTAGTCCCTACGAGCAGTACTTC. V and J are TRBV29-1 and TRBJ2-7; TRBD2 matches 8 bases. The CDR3 has 15 amino acids. Trimming at V came to 0 bases and at J to 2 bases, leaving 6 bases not matched to a gene. Germline V gives CDR1 SQVTM, CDR2 ANQGSEA.

The chain couples TRBV18 to TRBJ1-2, with TRBD1 as a possible D gene (6 bases). The CDR3 sequence is 15 residues long. Germline CDR1 reads KGHSH; CDR2 reads LQKENI. V gave up 5 bases and J gave up 5 bases, with 18 bases separating them. For the CDR3, the DNA is TGTGCCAGCTCATCTGGTACAGGGCCCTTTTATGGCTACACCTTC. Translation gives CASSSGTGPFYGYTF.

The chain couples TRBV6-2 or TRBV6-3 to TRBJ1-5, with D hard to call. Germline CDR1 MNHEY, CDR2 SVGEGT. Trimming took off 2 bases at V and 4 bases at J, with 6 bases between the two ends. The length of the CDR3 is 13 residues. CDR3 sequence: CASSYEINQPQHF. The CDR3 nucleotides are TGTGCCAGCAGTTACGAGATTAATCAGCCCCAGCATTTT.

This clone was detected a few times. This sample includes further DNA sequences coding for the same CDR3. The V and J genes are TRBV11-3 and TRBJ2-2, with 8 bases that match TRBD1. CDR1 is SGHNT, CDR2 YENEEA, per germline. V lost 1 base and J lost 1; bases outside the gene matches: 2. The CDR3 totals 16 residues. The CDR3 DNA follows: TGTGCCAGCAGCTTAGTAGGACAGGGGAACACCGGGGAGCTGTTTTTT. It yields the protein CASSLVGQGNTGELFF.

CDR3 nucleotide sequence: TGTGCCAGCAGCTTAGGCGTTAGCACAGATACGCAGTATTTT. Translated, it gives CASSLGVSTDTQYF. V and J are TRBV7-2 and TRBJ2-3; no clear D. Deletions cut 1 base from V and 0 bases from J, with 5 bases between. CDR3 size: 14 residues. Germline CDR1 is SGHTA and CDR2 is FQGNSA.

The V call is TRBV27, the J call TRBJ2-5, with 8 nucleotides matching TRBD1. The CDR3 is 15 amino acids. The V gene's germline CDR1 is MNHEY and CDR2 SMNVEV (reference sequence). After removal of 2 bases from V and 4 bases from J, the junction contained 6 bases not matched to a gene. This CDR3 is CASSLDRGRRETQYF. The CDR3 bases are TGTGCCAGCAGTTTAGACAGGGGTAGGCGAGAGACCCAGTACTTC.

The chain recombines TRBV2 with TRBJ1-5; the match to TRBD1 covers 9 bases. V lost 6 bases to trimming and J lost 0 bases; unmatched junction nucleotides: 9. The CDR3 contains 17 residues. Per the germline V gene, CDR1 is SNHLY and CDR2 is FYNNEI. As DNA, the CDR3 is TGTGCCAGCAGGCGGACAGGGGATAGAAGTAGCAATCAGCCCCAGCATTTT. It specifies CASRRTGDRSSNQPQHF. Together with reference TRBV2 and TRBJ1-5, the CDR3 gives the full variable domain: EPEVTQTPSHQVTQMGQEVILRCVPISNHLYFYWYRQILGQKVEFLVSFYNNEISEKSEIFDDQFSVERPDGSNFTLKIRSTKLEDSAMYFCASRRTGDRSSNQPQHFGDGTRLSIL.

This clone was detected only once. This chain joins TRBV7-6 and TRBJ2-5; 11 nucleotides align to TRBD2. V was pared by 5 bases and J by 3 bases, with 5 bases of the junction left unmatched. The CDR3 sequence is 15 residues long. CDR1 is SGHVS, CDR2 FNYEAQ, per germline. For the CDR3, the DNA is TGTGCCAGCAGCCCGCCGACTAGCGGGGAAGAGACCCAGTACTTC. Translation: CASSPPTSGEETQYF.

The J gene is TRBJ1-2, the V gene TRBV24-1; no definite D call. Germline loops: CDR1 KGHDR, CDR2 SFDVKD. This CDR3 region has 12 residues. The ends were cut back, 9 bases at V and 7 bases at J, with 14 bases in the middle. CDR3 bases: TGTGCCACCTCTTGGACTGTTGCTGGCTACACCTTC. This codes for CATSWTVAGYTF.

The chain recombines TRBV6-5 with TRBJ1-5; the D is unclear. CDR3 size: 15 residues. Germline V gene lookup returns CDR1 MNHEY and CDR2 SVGAGI. V lost 0 bases and J lost 4, with 10 bases in between. The CDR3: CASSYSPPGNQPQHF. The DNA of the CDR3 is TGTGCCAGCAGTTACTCGCCTCCGGGGAATCAGCCCCAGCATTTT.

V and J are TRBV12-3 or TRBV12-4 and TRBJ1-2, with D possibly being TRBD1 (6 bases). V gave up 5 bases and J gave up 7 bases, with 14 bases separating them. The CDR3 spans 13 residues. The CDR3 loop is CASSRDTRSGYTF. Written as DNA, the CDR3 is TGTGCCAGCAGTCGGGACACCAGGAGTGGCTACACCTTC.

The gene calls are TRBV6-1 and TRBJ1-2; D not resolved. The CDR3 is 16 amino acids. From germline, CDR1 is MNHNS and CDR2 SASEGT. Trimming left V 1 base short and J 4 bases short, with 16 bases between. CDR3 protein: CASSEEEMGTLYGYTF. For the CDR3, the DNA is TGTGCCAGCAGTGAAGAAGAAATGGGCACCCTCTATGGCTACACCTTC.

This chain joins TRBV14 and TRBJ2-7, with D possibly TRBD1 on 5 matching bases. The germline V gene has CDR1 SGHDN and CDR2 FVKESK. The CDR3 is made up of 15 amino acids. Deletions cut 0 bases from V and 3 bases from J, with 12 bases between. CDR3 nucleotides: TGTGCCAGCAGCCAAGATTTAGGCAGGGTCTACGAGCAGTACTTC. It is translated as CASSQDLGRVYEQYF.

V and J are TRBV30 and TRBJ1-1, with 8 nucleotides matching TRBD1. The V and J ends lost 5 bases and 8 bases, in that order; junction bases with no gene match: 1. CDR1 and CDR2 (germline): GTSNPN, SVGIG (reference sequence). The CDR3 length is 10 residues. CDR3 in amino acids: CAWGQGEAFF. The CDR3 nucleotides are TGTGCCTGGGGACAGGGAGAAGCTTTCTTT. Complete variable domain (other parts from reference TRBV30 and TRBJ1-1): SQTIHQWPATLVQPVGSPLSLECTVEGTSNPNLYWYRQAAGRGLQLLFYSVGIGQISSEVPQNLSASRPQDRQFILSSKKLLLSDSGFYLCAWGQGEAFFGQGTRLTVV.

The rearrangement joins TRBV10-2 to TRBJ2-6; D gene unclear. Germline CDR1 reads WSHSY; CDR2 reads SAAADI. The germline V and J ends were trimmed by 6 bases and 0 bases, with 9 bases remaining between them. CDR3 length: 15 residues. The CDR3 DNA reads as TGCGCCAGCAGAGCCTCAGGCTCTGGGGCCAACGTCCTGACTTTC. It specifies CASRASGSGANVLTF.

This clone occurred a few times. V usage is TRBV5-1 and J usage is TRBJ1-1; a weak D match, TRBD1 (6 bases). V lost 4 bases, J lost 4 bases, and 17 bases lay in between. This CDR3 spans 15 amino acids. Germline V gene sequence: CDR1 SGHRS, CDR2 YFSETQ. CDR3 bases: TGCGCCAGCAGCGTGGAACCGGGACAAAGCACTGAAGCTTTCTTT. Residues: CASSVEPGQSTEAFF. Variable domain in full (rest from reference TRBV5-1 and TRBJ1-1): KAGVTQTPRYLIKTRGQQVTLSCSPISGHRSVSWYQQTPGQGLQFLFEYFSETQRNKGNFPGRFSGRQFSNSRSEMNVSTLELGDSALYLCASSVEPGQSTEAFFGQGTRLTVV.

The V and J genes are TRBV7-8 and TRBJ2-5, with 8 bases aligning to TRBD1. This CDR3 has 14 residues. Germline V lookup: CDR1 SGHVS, CDR2 FQNEAQ. V lost 5 bases and J lost 5; bases outside the gene matches: 7. The CDR3 is CASSQTGVRETQYF. CDR3 nucleotides: TGTGCCAGCAGCCAGACAGGGGTCCGGGAGACCCAGTACTTC. Looking up the rest from reference TRBV7-8 and TRBJ2-5 gives the full variable domain: GAGVSQSPRYKVAKRGQDVALRCDPISGHVSLFWYQQALGQGPEFLTYFQNEAQLDKSGLPSDRFFAERPEGSVSTLKIQRTQQEDSAVYLCASSQTGVRETQYFGPGTRLLVL.